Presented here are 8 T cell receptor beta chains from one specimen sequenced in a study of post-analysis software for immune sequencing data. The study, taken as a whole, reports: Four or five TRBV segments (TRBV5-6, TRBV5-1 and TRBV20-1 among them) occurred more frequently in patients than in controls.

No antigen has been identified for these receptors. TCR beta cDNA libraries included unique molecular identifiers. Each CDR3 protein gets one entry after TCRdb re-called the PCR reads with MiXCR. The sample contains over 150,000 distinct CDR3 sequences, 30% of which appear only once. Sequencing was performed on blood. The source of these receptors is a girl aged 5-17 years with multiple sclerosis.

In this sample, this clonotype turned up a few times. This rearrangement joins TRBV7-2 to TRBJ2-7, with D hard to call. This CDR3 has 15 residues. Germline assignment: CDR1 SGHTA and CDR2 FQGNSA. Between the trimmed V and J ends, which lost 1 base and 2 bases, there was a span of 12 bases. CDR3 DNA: TGTGCCAGCAGCTTAGAATCGGCAGAGCCCTACGAGCAGTACTTC. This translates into CASSLESAEPYEQYF.

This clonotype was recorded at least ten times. CDR3: CASSPRGHNEQFF. CDR3 in DNA: TGTGCCAGCAGCCCCCGTGGCCACAATGAGCAGTTCTTC. The chain links TRBV7-7 to TRBJ2-1, with D unclear. The CDR3 sequence is 13 residues long. Germline V gives CDR1 SSHAT, CDR2 FNYEAQ (reference sequence). Trimming pared 5 bases from V and 5 bases from J, leaving 10 bases between.

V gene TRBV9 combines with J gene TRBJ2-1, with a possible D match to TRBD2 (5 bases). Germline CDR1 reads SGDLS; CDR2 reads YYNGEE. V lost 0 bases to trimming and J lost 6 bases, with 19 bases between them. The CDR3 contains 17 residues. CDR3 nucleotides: TGTGCCAGCAGCGTAGTCGGCGAGAGGGCCGGGGTCAATGAGCAGTTCTTC. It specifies CASSVVGERAGVNEQFF.

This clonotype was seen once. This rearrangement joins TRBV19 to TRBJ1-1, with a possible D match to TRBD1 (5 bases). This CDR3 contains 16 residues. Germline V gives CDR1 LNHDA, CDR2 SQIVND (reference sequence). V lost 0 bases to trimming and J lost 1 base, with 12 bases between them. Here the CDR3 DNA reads TGTGCCAGTAGTATAGAACAGGTCGGATGGAACACTGAAGCTTTCTTT. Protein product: CASSIEQVGWNTEAFF. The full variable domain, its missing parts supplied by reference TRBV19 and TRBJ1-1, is DGGITQSPKYLFRKEGQNVTLSCEQNLNHDAMYWYRQDPGQGLRLIYYSQIVNDFQKGDIAEGYSVSREKKESFPLTVTSAQKNPTAFYLCASSIEQVGWNTEAFFGQGTRLTVV.

CDR3 region: CASTSRSSAQYNEQFF. CDR3 coding DNA: TGTGCCAGCACCTCCCGGTCTAGCGCCCAATACAATGAGCAGTTCTTC. The gene calls are TRBV11-2 and TRBJ2-1, with D possibly TRBD2 on 6 matching bases. CDR3 length: 16 amino acids. Germline V gene sequence: CDR1 SGHAT, CDR2 FQNNGV. V was pared by 7 bases and J by 4 bases, with 20 bases between. The full variable domain, rest sourced from reference TRBV11-2 and TRBJ2-1, is EAGVAQSPRYKIIEKRQSVAFWCNPISGHATLYWYQQILGQGPKLLIQFQNNGVVDDSQLPKDRFSAERLKGVDSTLKIQPAKLEDSAVYLCASTSRSSAQYNEQFFGPGTRLTVL.

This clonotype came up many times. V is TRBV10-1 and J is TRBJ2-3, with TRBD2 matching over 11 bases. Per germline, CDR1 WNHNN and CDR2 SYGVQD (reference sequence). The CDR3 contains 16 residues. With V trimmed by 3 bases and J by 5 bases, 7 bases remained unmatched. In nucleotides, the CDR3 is TGCGCCAGCAGTGAAGCTGGGACTAGCGGAAGAGATACGCAGTATTTT. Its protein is CASSEAGTSGRDTQYF.

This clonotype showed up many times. CDR3 DNA sequence: TGTGCCAGCAGTGAACTATGGGACACAGCCTACGAGCAGTACTTC. This gives the protein CASSELWDTAYEQYF. The chain recombines TRBV6-1 with TRBJ2-7; possible D gene TRBD1, 6 bases. Germline V CDR1 and CDR2: MNHNS, SASEGT. Trimming cost V 2 bases and J 2 bases, with 13 bases left between them. The CDR3 contains 15 residues.

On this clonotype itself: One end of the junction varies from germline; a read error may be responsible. CDR3 coding DNA: TGTGCCAGCAGTATGATTGGGGGATCCTACAGTGAGCAGTTCTTC. It encodes CASSMIGGSYSEQFF. The rearrangement uses TRBV27 and TRBJ2-1, with D possibly called TRBD1 or TRBD2 (5 bases each). In germline, CDR1 is MNHEY, CDR2 SMNVEV (reference sequence). The CDR3 is made up of 15 amino acids.